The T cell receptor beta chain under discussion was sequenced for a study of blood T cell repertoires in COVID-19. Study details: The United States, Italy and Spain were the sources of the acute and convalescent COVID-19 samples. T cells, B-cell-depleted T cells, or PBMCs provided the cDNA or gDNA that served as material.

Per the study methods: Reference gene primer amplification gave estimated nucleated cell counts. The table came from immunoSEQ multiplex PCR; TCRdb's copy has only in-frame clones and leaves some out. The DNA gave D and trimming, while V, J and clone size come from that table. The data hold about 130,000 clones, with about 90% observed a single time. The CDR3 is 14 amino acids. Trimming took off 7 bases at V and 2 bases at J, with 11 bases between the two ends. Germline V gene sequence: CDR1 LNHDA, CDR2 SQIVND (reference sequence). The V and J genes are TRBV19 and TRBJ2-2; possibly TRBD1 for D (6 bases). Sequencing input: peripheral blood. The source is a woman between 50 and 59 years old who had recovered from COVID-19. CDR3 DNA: TGTGCCAGTAAAAAGGACAGAAACACCGGGGAGCTGTTTTTT. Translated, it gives CASKKDRNTGELFF.